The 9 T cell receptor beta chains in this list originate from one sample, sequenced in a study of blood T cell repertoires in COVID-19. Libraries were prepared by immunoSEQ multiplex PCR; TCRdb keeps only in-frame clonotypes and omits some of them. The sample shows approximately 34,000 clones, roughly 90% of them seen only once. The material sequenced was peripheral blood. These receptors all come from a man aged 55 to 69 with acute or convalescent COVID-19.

CDR3 DNA: TGTGCCAGCAGTTACTCGATGACAGGCCATGGCTACACCTTC. This gives the protein CASSYSMTGHGYTF. The rearrangement joins TRBV6-5 to TRBJ1-2, with D perhaps matching TRBD1 (6 bases). Germline lookup yields CDR1 MNHEY and CDR2 SVGAGI. The CDR3 extends over 14 amino acids. V was clipped by 0 bases and J by 6 bases, with 11 bases between them.

Here the CDR3 DNA reads TGTGCCACCCGGACAGGTCGAATGAACACTGAAGCTTTCTTT. It specifies CATRTGRMNTEAFF. The gene calls are TRBV19 and TRBJ1-1, with 7 bases identical to TRBD1. Germline V gives CDR1 LNHDA, CDR2 SQIVND (reference sequence). The CDR3 is made up of 14 amino acids. With V trimmed by 10 bases and J by 0 bases, 8 bases remained unmatched.

CDR3 DNA: TGTGCCAGTAGTGTTACAGGAGTGAACACTGAAGCTTTCTTT. Protein product: CASSVTGVNTEAFF. V and J are TRBV19 and TRBJ1-1; the D gene is possibly TRBD1 (5 bases). CDR3 length: 14 residues. V was pared by 5 bases and J by 0 bases, with 10 bases between. CDR1 and CDR2 from the germline V gene are LNHDA and SQIVND (reference sequence).

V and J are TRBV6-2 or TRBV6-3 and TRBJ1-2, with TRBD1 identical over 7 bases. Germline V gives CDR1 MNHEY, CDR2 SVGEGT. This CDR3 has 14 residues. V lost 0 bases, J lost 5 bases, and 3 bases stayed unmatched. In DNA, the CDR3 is TGTGCCAGCAGTTACTCTGGACAGGTTTATGGCTACACCTTC. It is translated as CASSYSGQVYGYTF.

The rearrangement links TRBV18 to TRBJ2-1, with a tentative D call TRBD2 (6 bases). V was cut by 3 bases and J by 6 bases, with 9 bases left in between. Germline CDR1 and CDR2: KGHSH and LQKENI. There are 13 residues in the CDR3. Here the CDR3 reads CASSPLASNEQFF. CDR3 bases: TGTGCCAGCTCACCGCTAGCGTCCAATGAGCAGTTCTTC.

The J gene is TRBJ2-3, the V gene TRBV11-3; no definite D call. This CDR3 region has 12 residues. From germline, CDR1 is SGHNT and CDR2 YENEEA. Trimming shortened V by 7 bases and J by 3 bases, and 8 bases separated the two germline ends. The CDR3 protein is CASTYTTDTQYF. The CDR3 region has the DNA TGTGCCAGCACCTATACGACAGATACGCAGTATTTT.

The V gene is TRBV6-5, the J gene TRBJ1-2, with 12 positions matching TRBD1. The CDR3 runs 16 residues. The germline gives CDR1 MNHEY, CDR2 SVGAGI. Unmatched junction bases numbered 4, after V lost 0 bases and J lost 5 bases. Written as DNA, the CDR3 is TGTGCCAGCAGTTACTCCGGGACAGGGGGCCGGTATGGCTACACCTTC. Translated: CASSYSGTGGRYGYTF.

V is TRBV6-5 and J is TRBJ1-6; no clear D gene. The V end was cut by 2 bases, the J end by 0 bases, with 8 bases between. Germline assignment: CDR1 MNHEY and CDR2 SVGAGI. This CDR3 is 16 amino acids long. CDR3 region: CASSYGLSSYNSPLHF. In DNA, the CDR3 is TGTGCCAGCAGTTACGGACTGAGCTCCTATAATTCACCCCTCCACTTT.

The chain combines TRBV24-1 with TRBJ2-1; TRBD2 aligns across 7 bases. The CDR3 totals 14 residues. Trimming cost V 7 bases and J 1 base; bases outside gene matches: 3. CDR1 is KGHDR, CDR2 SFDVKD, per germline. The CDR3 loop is CATRGGVSYNEQFF. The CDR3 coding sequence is TGTGCCACCAGGGGGGGGGTGTCCTACAATGAGCAGTTCTTC.